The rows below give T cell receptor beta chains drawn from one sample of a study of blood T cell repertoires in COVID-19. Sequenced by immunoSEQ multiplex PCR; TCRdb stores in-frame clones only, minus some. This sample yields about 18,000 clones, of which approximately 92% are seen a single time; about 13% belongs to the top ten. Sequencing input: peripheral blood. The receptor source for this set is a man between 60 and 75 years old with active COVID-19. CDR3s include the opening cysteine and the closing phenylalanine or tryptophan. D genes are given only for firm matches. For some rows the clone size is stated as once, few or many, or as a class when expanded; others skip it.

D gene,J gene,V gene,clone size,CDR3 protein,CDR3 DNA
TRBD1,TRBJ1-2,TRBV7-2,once,CASSSRDRGRGNYGYTF,TGTGCCAGCAGCTCCCGGGACAGGGGGCGCGGTAACTATGGCTACACCTTC
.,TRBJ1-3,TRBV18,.,CASSPWEEGTIYF,TGTGCCAGCTCACCGTGGGAGGAGGGCACCATATATTTT
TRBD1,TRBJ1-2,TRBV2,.,CASRAPGTGVIYGYTF,TGTGCCAGCAGAGCACCCGGGACAGGGGTAATCTATGGCTACACCTTC
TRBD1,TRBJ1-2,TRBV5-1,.,CASRPGQTNYGYTF,TGCGCCAGCAGGCCGGGACAGACTAACTATGGCTACACCTTC
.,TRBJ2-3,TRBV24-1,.,CATSDLRPEQGTDTQYF,TGTGCCACCAGTGATCTGCGCCCGGAACAGGGAACAGATACGCAGTATTTT
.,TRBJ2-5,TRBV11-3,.,CASTPRSTQVETQYF,TGTGCCAGCACCCCTCGCAGTACCCAGGTCGAGACCCAGTACTTC
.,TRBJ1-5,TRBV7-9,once,CASSLVDRYSNQPQHF,TGTGCCAGCAGCTTAGTGGACAGATATAGCAATCAGCCCCAGCATTTT
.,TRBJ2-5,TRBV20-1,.,CSAPAGAQYF,TGCAGTGCTCCGGCAGGGGCCCAGTACTTC
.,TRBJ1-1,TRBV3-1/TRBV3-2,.,CASSQESPRMNTEAFF,TGTGCCAGCAGCCAAGAATCACCGCGGATGAACACTGAAGCTTTCTTT
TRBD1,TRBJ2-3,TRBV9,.,CASSVVDRATDTQYF,TGTGCCAGCAGCGTAGTTGACAGGGCCACAGATACGCAGTATTTT
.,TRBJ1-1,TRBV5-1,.,CASRAGRYTEAFF,TGCGCCAGCAGGGCAGGGAGGTACACTGAAGCTTTCTTT
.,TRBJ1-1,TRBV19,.,CASSLLPGLNTEAFF,TGTGCCAGTAGTCTACTTCCGGGACTAAACACTGAAGCTTTCTTT
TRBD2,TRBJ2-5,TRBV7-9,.,CASRASGGAQETQYF,TGTGCCAGCAGGGCTAGCGGGGGGGCCCAAGAGACCCAGTACTTC
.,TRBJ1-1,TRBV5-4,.,CASSLPGLGVMNTEAFF,TGTGCCAGCAGCTTGCCCGGACTTGGAGTTATGAACACTGAAGCTTTCTTT
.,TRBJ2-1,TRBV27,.,CASSPTGLPYNEQFF,TGTGCCAGCAGTCCGACAGGACTTCCCTACAATGAGCAGTTCTTC
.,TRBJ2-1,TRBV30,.,CAWSGSAGGIYNEQFF,TGTGCCTGGAGTGGTTCGGCAGGGGGGATTTACAATGAGCAGTTCTTC
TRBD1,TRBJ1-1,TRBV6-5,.,CASSYSGGYTEAFF,TGTGCCAGCAGTTACTCAGGGGGCTACACTGAAGCTTTCTTT
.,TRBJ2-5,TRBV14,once,CASSQRPFTGHPREETQYF,TGTGCCAGCAGCCAAAGACCCTTCACGGGACACCCTCGGGAAGAGACCCAGTACTTC
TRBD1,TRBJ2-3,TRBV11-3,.,CASSLSGTGGTDTQYF,TGTGCCAGCAGCCTGTCCGGGACAGGGGGGACAGATACGCAGTATTTT
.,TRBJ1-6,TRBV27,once,CASSFEGVVDNSPLHF,TGTGCCAGCAGTTTTGAGGGGGTCGTGGATAATTCACCCCTCCACTTT
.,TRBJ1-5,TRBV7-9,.,CASSPRDSDQPQHF,TGTGCCAGCAGCCCACGCGACTCGGATCAGCCCCAGCATTTT
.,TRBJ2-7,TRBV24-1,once,CATSDFGGAYEQYF,TGTGCCACCAGTGATTTTGGGGGGGCGTACGAGCAGTACTTC